This entry lists 32 T cell receptor beta chains sequenced from one sample in a study of blood T cell repertoires in COVID-19. Clones were sequenced by immunoSEQ multiplex PCR, and TCRdb holds only the in-frame ones, with some missing. Of around 77,000 clones in the sample, around 93% were seen once. Sequenced material: peripheral blood. The receptors shown here come from an older woman with active COVID-19.

The chain joins TRBV6-1 to TRBJ2-3; D unresolved. The germline CDR1 and CDR2 sequences are MNHNS and SASEGT. The germline V and J ends were trimmed by 2 bases and 2 bases, with 11 bases remaining between them. The CDR3 totals 15 residues. CDR3 sequence: CASSERHGYTDTQYF. DNA for the CDR3: TGTGCCAGCAGTGAAAGGCACGGGTACACAGATACGCAGTATTTT.

For the CDR3, the DNA is TGTGCCAGCTCACCAAATCGTTTACAGACGAACACTGAAGCTTTCTTT. It yields the protein CASSPNRLQTNTEAFF. J is TRBJ1-1 and V is TRBV18; D remains unclear. CDR3 size: 16 residues. V was shortened by 2 bases and J by 1 base, with 14 bases between the two germline ends. The germline V gene has CDR1 KGHSH and CDR2 LQKENI.

This chain links TRBV19 with TRBJ1-5; the D is unclear. The CDR3 runs 15 residues. Looked up from germline, CDR1 is LNHDA and CDR2 is SQIVND (reference sequence). Trimming took off 3 bases at V and 5 bases at J, with 14 bases between the two ends. The CDR3 sequence: CASSILSPRDQPQHF. In DNA form, the CDR3 reads TGTGCCAGTAGTATCTTAAGCCCGAGGGATCAGCCCCAGCATTTT.

The rearrangement links TRBV6-6 to TRBJ2-6; D unresolved. CDR3 length equals 16 residues. The germline CDR1 and CDR2 sequences are MNHNY and SVGAGI (reference sequence). Trimming left V 3 bases short and J 0 bases short, with 9 bases between. In DNA, the CDR3 is TGTGCCAGCAGTTATTTTACTCGCTCTGGGGCCAACGTCCTGACTTTC. Protein product: CASSYFTRSGANVLTF.

The chain has TRBV18 and TRBJ2-1; the match to TRBD2 covers 8 bases. This CDR3 has 16 residues. The germline V gene has CDR1 KGHSH and CDR2 LQKENI. V shed 6 bases and J 0 bases; nucleotides not matched to a gene: 7. CDR3 sequence: CASSVLAESSYNEQFF. CDR3 DNA: TGTGCCAGCTCGGTACTAGCGGAGAGCTCCTACAATGAGCAGTTCTTC.

The chain carries TRBV5-4 and TRBJ1-2; weak D call: TRBD1 (6 bases). Trimming left V 3 bases short and J 6 bases short, with 21 bases between. The CDR3 totals 16 residues. Germline CDR1 and CDR2: SGHNT and YYREEE (reference sequence). The CDR3 nucleotides are TGTGCCAGCAGCTCCCTCGCAGGGGCGGATCTTGATGGCTACACCTTC. Protein: CASSSLAGADLDGYTF.

The V call is TRBV28, the J call TRBJ1-4, with D possibly being TRBD1 (5 bases). CDR1 MDHEN and CDR2 SYDVKM come from the germline V gene. Trimming removed 6 bases at V and 8 bases at J, with 19 bases between. This CDR3 has 15 amino acids. The CDR3 loop is CASRPSKGVLEKLFF. The CDR3 nucleotides are TGTGCCAGCAGACCTTCGAAAGGGGTATTAGAAAAACTGTTTTTT.

The chain is built from TRBV14 and TRBJ2-3; 13 bases match TRBD2. CDR1 is SGHDN and CDR2 is FVKESK in the germline V gene. Trimming removed 10 bases from V and 4 bases from J; junction bases left unmatched: 8. The CDR3 consists of 15 residues. CDR3 nucleotide sequence: TGTGCCACCTCCAGGACTAGCGGGAGAGCAGATACGCAGTATTTT. Protein sequence: CATSRTSGRADTQYF.

CDR3: CSVGRGMDQPQHF. As DNA, the CDR3 is TGCAGCGTCGGGAGGGGGATGGATCAGCCCCAGCATTTT. The genes are TRBV29-1 and TRBJ1-5; maybe TRBD1 (6 bases). The germline V gene has CDR1 SQVTM and CDR2 ANQGSEA. This CDR3 has 13 residues. V lost 6 bases and J 5 bases, leaving 14 bases between the germline ends.

The chain has TRBV6-6 and TRBJ2-1, with 11 bases lining up with TRBD2. Germline V gives CDR1 MNHNY, CDR2 SVGAGI (reference sequence). J lost 12 bases, V lost 2 bases, and 12 bases had no gene match. The CDR3 consists of 16 residues. This CDR3 reads CASSYLAGGGVVGQFF. The DNA of the CDR3 is TGTGCCAGCAGTTACCTAGCGGGAGGAGGGGTGGTAGGGCAGTTCTTC.

V is TRBV7-2 and J is TRBJ2-7; 8 positions match TRBD2. After removal of 5 bases from V and 2 bases from J, the junction contained 8 bases not matched to a gene. CDR3 size: 15 residues. Germline V gene sequence: CDR1 SGHTA, CDR2 FQGNSA. The CDR3 sequence: CASSTTSGAPYEQYF. The CDR3 DNA reads TGTGCCAGCAGCACCACTAGCGGAGCCCCCTACGAGCAGTACTTC.

The chain carries TRBV30 and TRBJ1-5, with no clear D. Germline V lookup: CDR1 GTSNPN, CDR2 SVGIG (reference sequence). This CDR3 has 13 amino acids. Trimming took 1 base from V and 3 from J, leaving 7 bases between them. Here the CDR3 reads CAWSDSYNQPQHF. Written as DNA, the CDR3 is TGTGCCTGGAGTGACAGTTACAATCAGCCCCAGCATTTT.

J is TRBJ2-3 and V is TRBV11-2; a weak D match, TRBD2 (5 bases). V dropped 5 bases and J dropped 2 bases, with 14 bases sitting between them. CDR1 is SGHAT and CDR2 is FQNNGV in the germline V gene. The CDR3 extends over 15 amino acids. The CDR3 loop reads CASSRWTGSTDTQYF. CDR3 DNA sequence: TGTGCCAGCAGCCGCTGGACTGGATCCACAGATACGCAGTATTTT.

The chain combines TRBV5-1 with TRBJ2-1; weak D call: TRBD1 (6 bases). Trimming pared 2 bases from V and 1 base from J, leaving 10 bases between. CDR1 and CDR2 from the germline V gene are SGHRS and YFSETQ. The CDR3 sequence is 15 residues long. This chain's CDR3 is CASSLQGPSYNEQFF. In DNA, the CDR3 is TGCGCCAGCAGCTTACAGGGCCCTTCCTACAATGAGCAGTTCTTC.

V and J are TRBV6-6 and TRBJ2-7, with 7 positions matching TRBD2. Germline V CDR1 and CDR2: MNHNY, SVGAGI (reference sequence). V was pared by 6 bases and J by 3 bases, with 5 bases of the junction left unmatched. The CDR3 contains 13 residues. CDR3 nucleotides: TGTGCCAGCAGGGGGGACTACTACTACGAGCAGTACTTC. Its protein is CASRGDYYYEQYF.

This chain joins TRBV7-8 and TRBJ2-1, with D possibly being TRBD2 (6 bases). The germline V gene encodes CDR1 SGHVS and CDR2 FQNEAQ. There are 14 residues in the CDR3. The V end lost 1 base, the J end lost 13 bases, and 17 bases lay between the germline ends. The CDR3 DNA follows: TGTGCCAGCAGCTTAGAGGAGACTAGTCGGGCCCAGTTCTTC. Translation gives CASSLEETSRAQFF.

The chain employs TRBV19 and TRBJ2-1; 12 bases fit TRBD2. V lost 4 bases, J lost 6 bases, and 7 bases stayed unmatched. This CDR3 region has 16 residues. Germline lookup yields CDR1 LNHDA and CDR2 SQIVND (reference sequence). The CDR3 DNA reads TGTGCCAGTAGTACTCTGACTAGCGGGAGAGGCAATGAGCAGTTCTTC. Translated, it gives CASSTLTSGRGNEQFF.

The V and J genes are TRBV2 and TRBJ1-2; 9 nucleotides agree with TRBD1. This CDR3 spans 15 amino acids. The V gene's germline CDR1 is SNHLY and CDR2 FYNNEI. Germline trimming cut 6 bases from V and 3 bases from J; bases unmatched to any gene: 8. The CDR3 nucleotides read TGTGCCAGCAGATCACAGGGGGCGCATTACTATGGCTACACCTTC. Protein product: CASRSQGAHYYGYTF.

This chain connects TRBV2 to TRBJ1-4; possible D gene TRBD1, 6 bases. This CDR3 spans 14 amino acids. CDR1 and CDR2 from the germline V gene are SNHLY and FYNNEI. With 6 bases removed from V and 4 bases from J, the gap between germline ends came to 12 bases. CDR3 DNA sequence: TGTGCCAGCAGATCCGGGACAAGTAATGAAAAACTGTTTTTT. Encoded protein: CASRSGTSNEKLFF.

The genes are TRBV5-1 and TRBJ1-2; 7 nucleotides line up with TRBD1. V lost 3 bases, J lost 8 bases, and 13 bases stayed unmatched. The CDR3 extends over 15 amino acids. Germline values: CDR1 SGHRS, CDR2 YFSETQ. The CDR3 spells CASSSFPYSGGGYTF. The CDR3, as DNA: TGCGCCAGCAGCTCCTTTCCTTACTCAGGGGGAGGCTACACCTTC.

The CDR3 nucleotides are TGTGCCAGCAGTTACCCCGCCGGACAGGGGGCGAGGAACACTGAAGCTTTCTTT. It codes for CASSYPAGQGARNTEAFF. The gene calls are TRBV6-2 or TRBV6-3 and TRBJ1-1; 11 bases agree with TRBD1. V shed 2 bases, J shed 1 base, and the junction held 9 bases outside the gene matches. Germline assignment: CDR1 MNHEY and CDR2 SVGEGT. This CDR3 has 18 residues.

The V and J genes are TRBV2 and TRBJ2-3; 8 bases map to TRBD1. The CDR3 totals 16 residues. Germline CDR1 reads SNHLY; CDR2 reads FYNNEI. V lost 6 bases to trimming and J lost 2 bases; unmatched junction nucleotides: 10. The CDR3 nucleotides read TGTGCCAGCAGATTCACCCGGACAGGGACCACAGATACGCAGTATTTT. This gives the protein CASRFTRTGTTDTQYF.

The CDR3, as DNA: TGTGCCAGTAGCAGGGGACAGGGGCCAAACAATGAGCAGTTCTTC. Translation gives CASSRGQGPNNEQFF. The chain joins TRBV19 to TRBJ2-1, with TRBD1 matching 10 bases. This CDR3 contains 15 residues. V shed 6 bases, J shed 5 bases, and the junction held 7 bases outside the gene matches. CDR1 is LNHDA, CDR2 SQIVND, per germline (reference sequence).

The chain recombines TRBV4-2 with TRBJ2-3; TRBD2 might be the D (5 bases). Trimming shortened V by 1 base and J by 1 base, and 6 bases separated the two germline ends. The CDR3 is 14 amino acids. Germline CDR1 is LGHNA and CDR2 is YNFKEQ. Here the CDR3 reads CASSQAAGTDTQYF. For the CDR3, the DNA is TGTGCCAGCAGCCAAGCAGCGGGCACAGATACGCAGTATTTT.

The chain couples TRBV30 to TRBJ1-1; D gene unclear. The V end was cut by 0 bases, the J end by 0 bases, with 5 bases between. Germline V gives CDR1 GTSNPN, CDR2 SVGIG (reference sequence). The CDR3 is made up of 13 amino acids. CDR3 DNA: TGTGCCTGGAGTGTCAACTTGAACACTGAAGCTTTCTTT. It yields the protein CAWSVNLNTEAFF.

V usage is TRBV11-2 and J usage is TRBJ2-7; 9 bases line up with TRBD2. This CDR3 has 15 amino acids. Germline V gene data show CDR1 as SGHAT and CDR2 as FQNNGV. V lost 6 bases and J lost 3; bases outside the gene matches: 9. The chain's CDR3 is CASSQNPSGNYEQYF. CDR3 DNA sequence: TGTGCCAGCAGTCAAAATCCTAGCGGGAACTACGAGCAGTACTTC.

The genes are TRBV18 and TRBJ1-1; D uncertain. Germline V gene sequence: CDR1 KGHSH, CDR2 LQKENI. The CDR3 runs to 13 residues. Between the trimmed V and J ends, which lost 3 bases and 1 base, there was a span of 6 bases. CDR3 region: CASSPEANTEAFF. The CDR3 DNA is TGTGCCAGCTCACCGGAGGCGAACACTGAAGCTTTCTTT.

This chain joins TRBV9 and TRBJ2-3; no reliable D call. The CDR3 extends over 12 amino acids. Germline CDR1 and CDR2: SGDLS and YYNGEE. V was cut by 3 bases and J by 6 bases, with 8 bases left in between. This CDR3 is CASSGQSDTQYF. Here the CDR3 DNA reads TGTGCCAGCAGCGGACAATCGGATACGCAGTATTTT.

CDR3 DNA: TGTGCCTGGTCGTGGACAGGGTCGGCTGGGGCCAACGTCCTGACTTTC. Encoded protein: CAWSWTGSAGANVLTF. This chain joins TRBV30 and TRBJ2-6, with 8 bases aligning to TRBD1. This CDR3 has 16 residues. Germline CDR1 is GTSNPN and CDR2 is SVGIG (reference sequence). V lost 5 bases and J lost 2; bases outside the gene matches: 8.

The V call is TRBV24-1, the J call TRBJ1-2; D is unresolved. Germline CDR1 KGHDR, CDR2 SFDVKD. The CDR3 totals 13 residues. Trimming stripped 4 bases from V and 8 bases from J, with 13 bases between. The CDR3 DNA reads as TGTGCCACCAGTGACGGCCCGATGCGGGGCTACACCTTC. This codes for CATSDGPMRGYTF.

The rearrangement uses TRBV28 and TRBJ1-5; the D gene is possibly TRBD1 (6 bases). This CDR3 has 16 amino acids. Germline-derived CDR1 and CDR2 are MDHEN and SYDVKM. Trimming took 6 bases from V and 3 from J, leaving 18 bases between them. The CDR3 region is CASSLDKGQNNQPQHF. DNA of the CDR3: TGTGCCAGCAGCCTGGATAAGGGACAAAACAATCAGCCCCAGCATTTT.

This clone has a handful of counts. The chain's CDR3 is CASSFFPSGRPQETQYF. The CDR3 nucleotides are TGTGCCAGCAGCTTTTTTCCATCCGGGAGACCTCAAGAGACCCAGTACTTC. V is TRBV12-1 and J is TRBJ2-5; TRBD2 is the table's D call and was not checked against the DNA. TRBV12-1 represents a pseudogene. The CDR3 is 17 residues long.